This TCR beta chain was identified in a study of immune evolution from preneoplasia to lung adenocarcinoma. Assay: immunoSEQ multiplex PCR; the TCRdb copy retains only in-frame clones and omits some. Here the sample spans some 6,600 clones, around 77% being singletons. V gave up 10 bases and J gave up 5 bases; unmatched junction bases: 13. The CDR3 covers 14 residues. Germline V CDR1 and CDR2: ENHRY, SYGVKD. The TCR comes from a person aged 60 to 80 with lung adenocarcinoma. Sequenced input: FFPE lung adenocarcinoma in situ tissue. V is TRBV10-3 and J is TRBJ1-2; 7 bases line up with TRBD1. The chain's CDR3 is CASRATGSIYGYTF. CDR3 nucleotides: TGTGCCAGCCGGGCGACAGGGTCTATTTATGGCTACACCTTC.